This T cell receptor (beta chain) was profiled in a study of blood T cell repertoires in COVID-19. About the study: Specimens from acute and convalescent COVID-19 originated in the United States, Italy and Spain. Nucleic acid was either cDNA or gDNA, and it came from T cells, B-cell-depleted T cells, or PBMCs.

The CDR3 runs 15 residues. The V end lost 4 bases, the J end lost 3 bases, and 10 bases lay between the germline ends. Per germline, CDR1 SNHLY and CDR2 FYNNEI. In the study's own analysis: Amplification from reference gene primers served as the basis for estimated nucleated cell counts. Clones were read by immunoSEQ multiplex PCR, and TCRdb kept only the in-frame ones, dropping some. The DNA gave D and trimming, while V, J and clone size come from that table. The table has tens of thousands of clones, more than 80% seen once. The sequencing sample was made of peripheral blood. The rearrangement links TRBV2 to TRBJ2-6; a weak D match, TRBD1 (5 bases). This sequence originates from a human donor in a cohort sampled during active COVID-19. Here the CDR3 reads CASSAAGLGANVLTF. The CDR3 nucleotides read TGTGCCAGCAGTGCCGCAGGGCTTGGGGCCAACGTCCTGACTTTC.